This T cell receptor (beta chain) is drawn from a study of T cell repertoires in aging, cancer and after chemotherapy. The germline CDR1 and CDR2 sequences are LNHNV and YYDKDF (reference sequence). Losses at the gene ends were 5 bases for V and 9 bases for J; bases not matched to a gene: 11. The CDR3 contains 15 residues. Rearranged V-D-J TRB sequences were amplified with a mixed TRB-A/B primer pool. TCRdb recomputed calls from the multiplex PCR reads with MiXCR, one row per CDR3 protein. The table lists under 6,000 distinct CDR3 sequences, roughly 26% of them singletons. The template was genomic DNA from peripheral blood, not RNA.

The chain links TRBV15 to TRBJ2-3, with 10 bases fitting TRBD2. The source is a human donor with a solid tumor. Sequences were obtained from blood. The CDR3 is CATSRDTSGVNTQYF. Written as DNA, the CDR3 is TGTGCCACCAGCCGTGATACTAGCGGGGTCAACACGCAGTATTTT.